The T cell receptor beta chain described here comes from a study of patients and donors after allogeneic stem cell transplantation. There are a few counts of this clonotype. TCRdb re-called the RT-PCR reads with MiXCR, one entry per CDR3 protein. The sample has 150,000 to 250,000 distinct CDR3 sequences; 41% are singletons. From germline, CDR1 is GTSNPN and CDR2 SVGIG (reference sequence). V lost 8 bases, J lost 0 bases, and 17 bases lay in between. The CDR3 is 16 residues long. V and J are TRBV30 and TRBJ1-6, with D possibly matching TRBD1 (6 bases). The TCR comes from a human donor who was either an allogeneic HSCT recipient or a stem cell or donor lymphocyte infusion donor (not recorded which). It is not recorded whose cells these are; they may come from a transplant donor. Sequenced input: blood, either unsorted or a sorted T cell fraction (not recorded which). The DNA for the CDR3 is TGTGCCCATGGGGGGCCTTCGAGCTCCTATAATTCACCCCTCCACTTT. Its translation is CAHGGPSSSYNSPLHF.